These 23 T cell receptor beta chains came from one sample sequenced in a study of beta chain features in type 1 diabetes (dated by TCRdb to 2016 to 2019). Library construction relied on the immunoSEQ multiplex PCR assay. All of the isolated RNA was reverse transcribed with the High Capacity cDNA Reverse Transcription Kit, so expressed TCRB transcripts were sequenced. Drawn from immuneACCESS, this table holds only the in-frame rearrangements with V and J called that TCRdb kept. Clones are partly lost; checked studies trace under half to an unresolved V gene and leave the rest unexplained. The sample records more than 350,000 clones, around 10% of which are singletons. More than 0.045% of the sample comes from the top ten. The sequenced sample consisted of naive CD4+ T cells from blood. According to the study, the label for this sample's cell subset or site signals: true naive CD4+ T cells. Every receptor here comes from a woman aged 18-29 years in good health.

This clone has just a few counts. The chain combines TRBV5-4 with TRBJ2-5, with TRBD2 as a possible D gene (6 bases). Germline V gene lookup returns CDR1 SGHNT and CDR2 YYREEE (reference sequence). Trimming cost V 7 bases and J 0 bases, with 16 bases left between them. The CDR3 length is 15 residues. The CDR3 bases are TGTGCCAGCGAACGTTCGGGCGGGAACCAAGAGACCCAGTACTTC. It translates to CASERSGGNQETQYF.

The V call is TRBV15, the J call TRBJ2-1; TRBD2 matches 10 bases. V shed 1 base, J shed 12 bases, and the junction held 9 bases outside the gene matches. Germline CDR1 LNHNV, CDR2 YYDKDF (reference sequence). The CDR3 is 15 amino acids. The chain's CDR3 is CATSRGVSGRTVQFF. The DNA of the CDR3 is TGTGCCACCAGCAGAGGGGTTAGCGGGAGGACCGTGCAGTTCTTC.

This clone has just a few counts. The chain joins TRBV25-1 to TRBJ1-2; D may be TRBD1 (5 bases). CDR3 length: 14 residues. The V gene's germline CDR1 is MGHDK and CDR2 SYGVNS. V gave up 4 bases and J gave up 3 bases, with 12 bases separating them. CDR3 sequence: CASSAAGRDYGYTF. The CDR3, as DNA: TGTGCCAGCAGTGCCGCAGGGCGAGACTATGGCTACACCTTC.

The sample holds a few counts of this clone. The V and J genes are TRBV29-1 and TRBJ1-2; no firm D call. The CDR3 is 13 residues long. The germline V gene encodes CDR1 SQVTM and CDR2 ANQGSEA. Trimming took off 5 bases at V and 4 bases at J, with 14 bases between the two ends. CDR3 loop: CSVRGTITYGYTF. CDR3 coding DNA: TGCAGCGTTCGGGGAACAATAACCTATGGCTACACCTTC.

In this sample, this clone turned up a few times. J is TRBJ2-7 and V is TRBV29-1; tentative D call: TRBD1 (6 bases). The V gene lost 4 bases and the J gene lost 7 bases, with 20 bases spanning the gap. CDR3 length: 14 amino acids. Germline V gives CDR1 SQVTM, CDR2 ANQGSEA. The CDR3 spells CSVVDRPTVWEQYF. The CDR3 region has the DNA TGCAGCGTTGTGGACAGACCAACTGTCTGGGAGCAGTACTTC.

This rearrangement joins TRBV9 to TRBJ2-5; D unresolved. CDR1 and CDR2 from the germline V gene are SGDLS and YYNGEE. The CDR3 totals 18 residues. V lost 0 bases to trimming and J lost 1 base, with 19 bases between them. CDR3 sequence reads: CASSVGATKFRSQETQYF. The CDR3 DNA reads TGTGCCAGCAGCGTAGGGGCGACCAAATTCCGGTCCCAAGAGACCCAGTACTTC.

The V gene is TRBV4-3, the J gene TRBJ1-6, with TRBD1 as a possible D gene (6 bases). This CDR3 has 17 residues. The germline V gene encodes CDR1 LGHNA and CDR2 YSLEER. The germline V and J ends were trimmed by 2 bases and 5 bases, with 16 bases remaining between them. The CDR3 loop is CASSQKGGQGNNSPLHF. The CDR3 DNA is TGCGCCAGCAGCCAAAAGGGGGGACAAGGAAATAATTCACCCCTCCACTTT.

In its sample, this clone was seen a few times. The chain is built from TRBV7-8 and TRBJ2-5; 7 bases align to TRBD2. V lost 0 bases and J lost 4; bases outside the gene matches: 2. Germline CDR1 SGHVS, CDR2 FQNEAQ. The CDR3 spans 14 residues. The CDR3 nucleotides are TGTGCCAGCAGCTTAGCGGGAGGGACAGAGACCCAGTACTTC. Its translation: CASSLAGGTETQYF. The full variable domain, in which reference TRBV7-8 and TRBJ2-5 provide the parts outside the CDR3, is GAGVSQSPRYKVAKRGQDVALRCDPISGHVSLFWYQQALGQGPEFLTYFQNEAQLDKSGLPSDRFFAERPEGSVSTLKIQRTQQEDSAVYLCASSLAGGTETQYFGPGTRLLVL.

The V gene is TRBV30, the J gene TRBJ1-1; 7 nucleotides align to TRBD1. Per germline, CDR1 GTSNPN and CDR2 SVGIG (reference sequence). V shed 4 bases, J shed 11 bases, and the junction held 19 bases outside the gene matches. The CDR3 totals 15 residues. CDR3 in amino acids: CAWTPHYYRGSEAFF. In DNA, the CDR3 is TGTGCCTGGACACCACATTATTACAGGGGATCGGAGGCTTTCTTT.

The genes are TRBV9 and TRBJ2-1, with 12 bases that match TRBD2. Germline CDR1 SGDLS, CDR2 YYNGEE. The CDR3 sequence is 16 residues long. The junction had 9 bases not matched to a gene; V was cut back by 4 bases and J by 7 bases. CDR3 DNA sequence: TGTGCCAGCAGCACCCTAGCGGGAGGGCCGGGAAATGAGCAGTTCTTC. Translation gives CASSTLAGGPGNEQFF.

This clone was observed a few times. This sequence joins TRBV7-2 and TRBJ1-3; possibly TRBD1 for D (5 bases). Trimming removed 4 bases at V and 0 bases at J, with 10 bases between. Germline V gives CDR1 SGHTA, CDR2 FQGNSA. CDR3 length: 15 residues. CDR3 sequence reads: CASSWGRGSGNTIYF. The CDR3 bases are TGTGCCAGCAGCTGGGGACGCGGCTCTGGAAACACCATATATTTT.

The J gene is TRBJ2-1, the V gene TRBV23-1, with no clear D. TRBV23-1 is given ORF status, its function remaining uncertain. The CDR3 length is 13 residues. Trimming stripped 8 bases from V and 5 bases from J, with 13 bases between. CDR3 DNA sequence: TGCGCCAGCCTCCCGGTCTCGGACAATGAGCAGTTCTTC. It yields the protein CASLPVSDNEQFF.

There are a few counts of this clone. The chain recombines TRBV7-2 with TRBJ2-3; 10 bases fit TRBD2. Looked up from germline, CDR1 is SGHTA and CDR2 is FQGNSA. The CDR3 has 16 amino acids. The trim removed 4 bases at V and 8 bases at J, leaving 12 bases unmatched. DNA for the CDR3: TGTGCCAGCAGCTCCCCAGCGGGAGGGCCCTCCGGTACGCAGTATTTT. Its protein product is CASSSPAGGPSGTQYF. The full variable domain, completed using reference TRBV7-2 and TRBJ2-3, is GAGVSQSPSNKVTEKGKDVELRCDPISGHTALYWYRQSLGQGLEFLIYFQGNSAPDKSGLPSDRFSAERTGGSVSTLTIQRTQQEDSAVYLCASSSPAGGPSGTQYFGPGTRLTVL.

This clone was observed a handful of times. The chain uses TRBV7-8 and TRBJ2-7, with D possibly being TRBD1 (6 bases). V dropped 0 bases and J dropped 1 base, with 13 bases sitting between them. The CDR3 is made up of 16 amino acids. Looked up from germline, CDR1 is SGHVS and CDR2 is FQNEAQ. CDR3 in DNA: TGTGCCAGCAGCTTAGCCAGGGGCCACCCTTCCTACGAGCAGTACTTC. It translates to CASSLARGHPSYEQYF.

The sample holds a few counts of this clone. The rearrangement uses TRBV7-3 and TRBJ2-7; TRBD2 might be the D (6 bases). Germline loops: CDR1 SGHTA, CDR2 FQGTGA. Trimming pared 3 bases from V and 3 bases from J, leaving 9 bases between. The CDR3 has 13 amino acids. The CDR3 DNA follows: TGTGCCAGCAGCTTGCAGGGAGGCTACGAGCAGTACTTC. Its protein product is CASSLQGGYEQYF.

The V gene is TRBV14, the J gene TRBJ2-1; the match to TRBD1 covers 8 bases. Germline V gene data show CDR1 as SGHDN and CDR2 as FVKESK. The CDR3 covers 15 residues. The ends lost 4 bases at V and 3 bases at J; junction bases unmatched: 5. CDR3 amino acids: CASSRRDRSYNEQFF. CDR3 sequence (DNA): TGTGCCAGCAGCCGCCGGGACAGGAGCTACAATGAGCAGTTCTTC. Drawing the rest from reference TRBV14 and TRBJ2-1, the complete variable domain is EAGVTQFPSHSVIEKGQTVTLRCDPISGHDNLYWYRRVMGKEIKFLLHFVKESKQDESGMPNNRFLAERTGGTYSTLKVQPAELEDSGVYFCASSRRDRSYNEQFFGPGTRLTVL.

This clone was detected only a few times. The V call is TRBV7-2, the J call TRBJ2-3; 7 bases match TRBD1. CDR1 is SGHTA, CDR2 FQGNSA, per germline. The CDR3 is 16 amino acids. V lost 0 bases and J lost 3; bases outside the gene matches: 6. The CDR3 region is CASSLALDRVTDTQYF. CDR3 bases: TGTGCCAGCAGCTTAGCGCTAGACAGGGTTACAGATACGCAGTATTTT.

The chain links TRBV29-1 to TRBJ2-7; D is possibly TRBD1 or TRBD2 (5 bases each). The CDR3 is 15 residues long. Germline values: CDR1 SQVTM, CDR2 ANQGSEA. Trimming left V 3 bases short and J 0 bases short, with 15 bases between. In DNA, the CDR3 is TGCAGCGTTGAGTCCTGGGACGGCGCCTCCTACGAGCAGTACTTC. Translation gives CSVESWDGASYEQYF.

This clone was seen a few times. This chain links TRBV10-3 with TRBJ2-7; 7 bases line up with TRBD2. The germline V gene has CDR1 ENHRY and CDR2 SYGVKD. This CDR3 contains 18 residues. Germline trimming cut 4 bases from V and 7 bases from J; bases unmatched to any gene: 22. CDR3 loop: CAISGRRGLAESTMEQYF. CDR3 nucleotide sequence: TGTGCCATCAGTGGGCGACGAGGGCTAGCGGAGTCAACTATGGAGCAGTACTTC.

The genes are TRBV10-3 and TRBJ2-3, with D perhaps matching TRBD1 or TRBD2 (5 bases each). V was clipped by 3 bases and J by 0 bases, with 13 bases between them. Germline V lookup: CDR1 ENHRY, CDR2 SYGVKD. CDR3 length equals 16 residues. CDR3 amino acids: CAISESGTLSTDTQYF. DNA for the CDR3: TGTGCCATCAGTGAATCCGGGACGTTGAGCACAGATACGCAGTATTTT.

This chain uses TRBV6-5 with TRBJ2-4; D gene uncertain. This CDR3 is 13 amino acids long. Germline values: CDR1 MNHEY, CDR2 SVGAGI. Trimming pared 6 bases from V and 2 bases from J, leaving 8 bases between. The DNA for the CDR3 is TGTGCCAGCAGCCCCTATACCAAAAACATTCAGTACTTC. Its translation: CASSPYTKNIQYF.

The chain links TRBV30 to TRBJ1-1; 9 bases agree with TRBD1. The CDR3 has 17 amino acids. V lost 3 bases to trimming and J lost 0 bases; unmatched junction nucleotides: 11. The V gene's germline CDR1 is GTSNPN and CDR2 SVGIG (reference sequence). CDR3 sequence: CAWSRDRVSKMNTEAFF. Written as DNA, the CDR3 is TGTGCCTGGAGCAGGGACAGGGTGAGCAAAATGAACACTGAAGCTTTCTTT.

This clone occurred a few times. The chain carries TRBV18 and TRBJ2-6; 9 bases agree with TRBD1. The V gene end was trimmed by 5 bases and the J gene end by 1 base; junction bases not matched to a gene: 6. The CDR3 is 17 amino acids. The V gene's germline CDR1 is KGHSH and CDR2 LQKENI. The CDR3 sequence is CASSTGQGKSGANVLTF. The CDR3 coding sequence is TGTGCCAGCTCAACCGGACAGGGGAAGTCTGGGGCCAACGTCCTGACTTTC.